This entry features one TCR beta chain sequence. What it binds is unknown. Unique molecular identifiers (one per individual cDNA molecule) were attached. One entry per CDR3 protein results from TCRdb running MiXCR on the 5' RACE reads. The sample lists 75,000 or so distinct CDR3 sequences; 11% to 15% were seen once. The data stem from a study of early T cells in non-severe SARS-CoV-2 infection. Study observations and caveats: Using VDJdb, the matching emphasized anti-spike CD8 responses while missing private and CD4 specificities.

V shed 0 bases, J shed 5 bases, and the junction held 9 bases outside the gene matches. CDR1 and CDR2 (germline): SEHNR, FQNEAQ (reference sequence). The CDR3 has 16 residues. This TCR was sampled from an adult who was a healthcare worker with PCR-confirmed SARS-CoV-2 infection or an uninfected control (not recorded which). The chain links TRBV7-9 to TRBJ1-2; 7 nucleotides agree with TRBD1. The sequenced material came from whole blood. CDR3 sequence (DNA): TGTGCCAGCAGCTTAGCAGCTCCGACAGGGACGTATGGCTACACCTTC. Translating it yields CASSLAAPTGTYGYTF.